The rows below give T cell receptor beta chains drawn from one sample of a study of blood T cell repertoires in COVID-19. Clones were sequenced by immunoSEQ multiplex PCR, and TCRdb holds only the in-frame ones, with some missing. Found here are around 100,000 clones, around 83% of them singletons; the top ten hold 2.5% to 4%. The sequencing sample was made of peripheral blood. The receptor set was obtained from a woman older than 75 with active or convalescent COVID-19. Both conserved end residues are part of each CDR3. A D gene is named only where the DNA matches it firmly. Not all rows give a size; the values are once, few, many and, for expanded clones, a class.

j_gene,abundance,v_gene,d_gene,CDR3nt,CDR3aa
TRBJ1-2,once,TRBV19,.,TGTGCCAGTAGTATAGGGTCTCAAAGTCGGTCTGGCTACACCTTC,CASSIGSQSRSGYTF
TRBJ2-1,.,TRBV7-2,TRBD1,TGTGCCAGCAGCACAGGGGTCCCCGCGAATGAGCAGTTCTTC,CASSTGVPANEQFF
TRBJ2-6,.,TRBV5-4,.,TGTGCCAGCAGCGAACAGAGCTCTGGGGCCAACGTCCTGACTTTC,CASSEQSSGANVLTF
TRBJ1-6,.,TRBV14,TRBD1,TGTGCCAGCAGCCAAGAGATGCCCAGGGGGCATCCACCCCTCCACTTT,CASSQEMPRGHPPLHF
TRBJ1-3,once,TRBV28,TRBD1,TGTGCCACTGGACAGGACCCCTCTGGAAACACCATATATTTT,CATGQDPSGNTIYF
TRBJ2-7,.,TRBV6-2/TRBV6-3,TRBD2,TGTGCCAGCAGTAAAGGGGCAACTAGCGGGAGTAACTACGAGCAGTACTTC,CASSKGATSGSNYEQYF
TRBJ1-3,.,TRBV10-2,TRBD1,TGCGCCAGCGGGACAGGGGCGGACACCATATATTTT,CASGTGADTIYF
TRBJ1-5,.,TRBV18,TRBD1,TGTGCCAGCTCAGCGACAGGGATTCAGCCCCAGCATTTT,CASSATGIQPQHF
TRBJ2-7,.,TRBV30,.,TGTGCCGCGAAAGACAGCTACGAGCAGTACTTC,CAAKDSYEQYF
TRBJ2-1,.,TRBV5-5,TRBD2,TGTGCCAGCAGCCCCGGGACTAGCGGGGGTTACAATGAGCAGTTCTTC,CASSPGTSGGYNEQFF
TRBJ2-2,.,TRBV7-3,.,TGTGCCAGCAGCCCGACTCTCACCGGGGAGCTGTTTTTT,CASSPTLTGELFF
TRBJ2-7,.,TRBV24-1,.,TGTGCCACCAGTGCGGACAGTTTTTATTCCGAGCAGTACTTC,CATSADSFYSEQYF